Listed here is a single T cell receptor (beta chain). It lacks a known antigen. No qualities accompany the bases; no much larger clone lies one base away. The sample belongs to a study of blood T cell repertoires in COVID-19 (dated by TCRdb to the early 2020s). For context, the study as a whole: The collaborator samples originated in the United States, Italy and Spain and spanned the acute and convalescent phases of COVID-19. Where HLA class I and class II types were available, the types were taken from metadata supplied by the sample provider, not from assay-based typing. The sample metadata nearly always contained a de-identified subject ID, COVID-19 status, age in years and sex. The repertoires were released in a freely available public database intended as a resource for research on the immune response to SARS-CoV-2. Deeply sampled blood TCRbeta repertoires from subjects exposed to, actively infected with, or recovered from COVID-19 were included in the dataset. The prospective study material was composed of cDNA or gDNA derived from T cells, B-cell-depleted T cells, or PBMCs. Samples came from the ongoing ImmuneRACE study (first 160 participants) plus 1,254 subjects from 6 global collaborators. What the research found in general, with its limitations: How much clinical and demographic metadata was included differed by source and by participant, and the metadata was provided uncurated.

The immunoSEQ Assay, a bias-controlled multiplex PCR, was used to amplify TCRbeta CDR3 regions from genomic DNA. The authors' pipeline ran thus. Within the assay, amplification of reference gene primers was used to estimate how many nucleated cells each sample contained. To quantify the absolute abundance of each unique TCRbeta CDR3 rearrangement, sequence reads were collapsed and filtered. For each sample, productive Simpson clonality was calculated as the square root of Simpson's diversity index across productive rearrangements. Here the immuneACCESS table is served through TCRdb, limited to in-frame sequences with V and J called. Missing clones are a known gap in these copies; in checked studies unresolved V genes cover under half, and the rest lacks a known reason. D and trimming were read from the DNA, whereas the V and J calls and clone size are those reported in that table. The sample has around 130,000 clones on record, roughly 81% of them singletons. The top ten clonotypes cover 10% to 15% of the sample.

Collaborating institutions collected whole blood in K2EDTA tubes following their own protocols. For TCRbeta analysis, collaborators shipped samples in one of three forms: frozen whole blood, isolated PBMCs, or DNA extracted from either of those sample types. Sequenced sample: peripheral blood. This clonotype was sampled from a human donor in a cohort sampled during active COVID-19.

The nucleotides are TGTGCCAGCAGCCATACAGGGAGTACTCAGCCCCAGCATTTT. Its protein product is CASSHTGSTQPQHF. The chain links TRBV3-1 (or the pseudogene TRBV3-2) with TRBJ1-5; a tentative D match to TRBD1 spans 6 bases. V is cut by 3 bases and J by 6 bases, and the space between the germline ends is 12 bases. The CDR3, from cysteine to phenylalanine, totals 14 residues. Only the CDR3 region is kept as DNA, spanning 42 bases read in frame from base 1. CDR1 LGHDT and CDR2 YNNKEL are derived from the germline V gene (reference sequence).